This paragraph covers one T cell receptor beta chain sequence. Its antigen is not identified. Germline-derived CDR1 and CDR2 are SGHKS and YYEKEE (reference sequence). V gave up 2 bases and J gave up 3 bases, with 9 bases separating them. The CDR3 has 13 residues. The method was immunoSEQ multiplex PCR; TCRdb's version includes in-frame clones alone and lacks a portion of them. Here the sample spans 45,000 or so clones, 73% being singletons. Ipilimumab-mediated CTLA-4 blockade plus focal radiation was given to patients having chemo-refractory metastatic non-small-cell lung cancer. The data stem from a study of radiotherapy plus CTLA-4 blockade in lung cancer. Study-wide context: There were objective responses in 18% of patients, and over 25% had disease control.

Study-level findings and limits: Best predicting response, reportedly, were early blood T cell clone dynamics, with interferon-beta. Subsequent to radiotherapy plus ipilimumab, tumor-derived TCR clones underwent expansion in blood.

The chain uses TRBV5-5 and TRBJ2-7, with D tentatively TRBD1 (6 bases). The source material was peripheral blood, sampled from a patient treated with radiotherapy plus ipilimumab. This sequence was found in a human donor with non-small cell lung cancer who had a complete response to radiotherapy plus ipilimumab. CDR3 protein: CASSFRTVYEQYF. DNA for the CDR3: TGTGCCAGCAGCTTCCGGACAGTCTACGAGCAGTACTTC.